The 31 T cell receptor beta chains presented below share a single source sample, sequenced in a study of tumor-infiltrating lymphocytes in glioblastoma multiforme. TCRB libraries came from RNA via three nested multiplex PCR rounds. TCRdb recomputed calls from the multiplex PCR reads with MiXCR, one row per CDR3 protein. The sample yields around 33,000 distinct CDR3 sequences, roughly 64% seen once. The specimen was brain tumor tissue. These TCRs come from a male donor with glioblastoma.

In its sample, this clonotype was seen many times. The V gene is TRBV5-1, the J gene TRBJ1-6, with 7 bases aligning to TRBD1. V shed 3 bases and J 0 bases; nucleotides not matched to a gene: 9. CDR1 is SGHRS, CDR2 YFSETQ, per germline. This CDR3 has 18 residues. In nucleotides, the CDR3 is TGCGCCAGCAGCTACTTCAGACAGGGCAGCTCCTATAATTCACCCCTCCACTTT. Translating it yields CASSYFRQGSSYNSPLHF.

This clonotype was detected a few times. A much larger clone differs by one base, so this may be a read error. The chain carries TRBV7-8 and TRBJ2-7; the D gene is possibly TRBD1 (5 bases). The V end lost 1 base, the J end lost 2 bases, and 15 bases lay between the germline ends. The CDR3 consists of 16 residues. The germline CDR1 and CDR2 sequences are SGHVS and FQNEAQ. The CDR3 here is CASSLEETVTTYEQYF. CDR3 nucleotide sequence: TGTGCCAGCAGCTTAGAGGAGACAGTTACCACCTACGAGCAGTACTTC. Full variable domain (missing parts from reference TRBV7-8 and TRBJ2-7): GAGVSQSPRYKVAKRGQDVALRCDPISGHVSLFWYQQALGQGPEFLTYFQNEAQLDKSGLPSDRFFAERPEGSVSTLKIQRTQQEDSAVYLCASSLEETVTTYEQYFGPGTRLTVT.

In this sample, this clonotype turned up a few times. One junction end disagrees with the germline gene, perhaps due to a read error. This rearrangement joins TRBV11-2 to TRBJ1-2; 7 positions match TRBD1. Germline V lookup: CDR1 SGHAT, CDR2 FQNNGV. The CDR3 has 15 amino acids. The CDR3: CARSSGTGVGYGYTF. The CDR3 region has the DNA TGTGCCAGGAGCTCGGGAACAGGGGTGGGCTATGGCTACACCTTC.

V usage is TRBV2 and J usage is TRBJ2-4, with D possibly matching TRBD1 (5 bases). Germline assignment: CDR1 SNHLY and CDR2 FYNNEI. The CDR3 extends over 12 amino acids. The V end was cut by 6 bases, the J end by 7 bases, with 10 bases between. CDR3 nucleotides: TGTGCCAGCAGCCATGACAGTAACATTCAGTACTTC. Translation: CASSHDSNIQYF.

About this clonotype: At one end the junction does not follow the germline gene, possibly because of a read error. As DNA, the CDR3 is TGTTCCAGCGGCCCATGGACAGGGGATAGGTTGGCCGGGGAGCTGTTTTTT. Its protein product is CSSGPWTGDRLAGELFF. The chain links TRBV12-3 or TRBV12-4 to TRBJ2-2; 9 positions agree with TRBD1. The CDR3 has 17 residues.

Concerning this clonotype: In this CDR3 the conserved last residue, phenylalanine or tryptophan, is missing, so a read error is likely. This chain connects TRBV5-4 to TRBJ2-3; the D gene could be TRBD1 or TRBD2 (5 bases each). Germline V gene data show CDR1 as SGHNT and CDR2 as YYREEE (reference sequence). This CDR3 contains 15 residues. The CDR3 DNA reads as TGTGCCAGCAGCGCCGGGACGGCGGCAACAGGTACGCAGTATTTA. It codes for CASSAGTAATGTQYL.

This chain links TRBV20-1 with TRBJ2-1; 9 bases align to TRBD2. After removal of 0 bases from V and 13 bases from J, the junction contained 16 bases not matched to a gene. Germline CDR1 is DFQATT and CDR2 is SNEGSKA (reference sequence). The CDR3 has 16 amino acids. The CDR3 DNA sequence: TGCAGTGCTAGAGATCAGCTGCTAGCGGGATACTCTGATCAGTTCTTC. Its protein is CSARDQLLAGYSDQFF.

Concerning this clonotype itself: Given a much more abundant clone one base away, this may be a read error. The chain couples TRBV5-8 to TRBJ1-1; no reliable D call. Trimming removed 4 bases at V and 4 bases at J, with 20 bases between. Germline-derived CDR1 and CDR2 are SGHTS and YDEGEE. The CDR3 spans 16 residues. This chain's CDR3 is CASSPNGRRWITEAFF. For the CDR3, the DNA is TGTGCCAGCAGCCCTAATGGACGGAGATGGATCACTGAAGCTTTCTTT.

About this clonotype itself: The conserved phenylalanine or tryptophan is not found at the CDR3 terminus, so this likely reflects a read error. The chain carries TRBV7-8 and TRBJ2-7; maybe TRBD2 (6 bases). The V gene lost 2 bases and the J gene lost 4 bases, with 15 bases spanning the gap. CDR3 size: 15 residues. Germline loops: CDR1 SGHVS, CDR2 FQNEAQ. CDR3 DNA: TGTGCCAGCAGCTTAACTGCGACTAGTGGGTACGAGCAGTACTTA. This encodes CASSLTATSGYEQYL.

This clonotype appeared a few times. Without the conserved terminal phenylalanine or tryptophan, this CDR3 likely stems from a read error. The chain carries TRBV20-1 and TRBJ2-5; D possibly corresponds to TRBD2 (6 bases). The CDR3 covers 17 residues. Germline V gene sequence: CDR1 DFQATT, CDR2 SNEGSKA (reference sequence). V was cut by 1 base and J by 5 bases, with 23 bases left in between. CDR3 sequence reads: CSARAARSRRAHETQYS. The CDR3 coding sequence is TGCAGTGCTAGAGCCGCGAGAAGCAGGAGGGCCCACGAGACCCAGTACTCC.

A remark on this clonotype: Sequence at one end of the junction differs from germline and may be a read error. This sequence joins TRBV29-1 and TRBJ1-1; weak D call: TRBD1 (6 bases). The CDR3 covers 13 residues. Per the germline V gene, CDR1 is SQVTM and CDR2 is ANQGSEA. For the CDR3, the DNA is TGCAGCATAGGATCCCAGGGGTACACTGAAGCTTTCTTC. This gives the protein CSIGSQGYTEAFF.

CDR3 loop: CSARPLASYNRQFF. In nucleotides, the CDR3 is TGCAGTGCTAGGCCCCTAGCCTCCTACAATAGGCAGTTCTTC. The J gene is TRBJ2-1, the V gene TRBV20-1; maybe TRBD2 (5 bases). Trimming removed 3 bases at V and 12 bases at J, with 21 bases between. The CDR3 runs 14 residues. CDR1 is DFQATT, CDR2 SNEGSKA, per germline (reference sequence).

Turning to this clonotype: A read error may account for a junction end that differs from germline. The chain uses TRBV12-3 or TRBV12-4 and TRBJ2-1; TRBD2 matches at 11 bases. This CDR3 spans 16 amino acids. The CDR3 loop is CASSFRTSGPYNEQFF. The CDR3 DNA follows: TGTGCCAGCAGTTTCCGGACTAGCGGGCCCTACAATGAACAGTTCTTC.

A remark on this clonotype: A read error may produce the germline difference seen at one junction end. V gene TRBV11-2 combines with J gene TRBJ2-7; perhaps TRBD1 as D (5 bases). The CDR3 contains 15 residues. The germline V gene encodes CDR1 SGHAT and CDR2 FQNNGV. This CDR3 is CPSSFVGLRSYEQYF. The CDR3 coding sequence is TGTCCCAGCAGCTTCGTGGGGCTACGGTCCTACGAGCAGTACTTC.

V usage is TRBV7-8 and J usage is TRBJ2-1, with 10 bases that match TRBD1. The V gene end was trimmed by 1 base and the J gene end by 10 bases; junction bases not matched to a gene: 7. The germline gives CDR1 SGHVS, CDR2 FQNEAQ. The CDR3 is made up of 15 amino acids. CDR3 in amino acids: CASSLVTTGGNEQFF. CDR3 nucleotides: TGTGCCAGCAGCTTAGTGACGACAGGGGGCAACGAGCAGTTCTTC.

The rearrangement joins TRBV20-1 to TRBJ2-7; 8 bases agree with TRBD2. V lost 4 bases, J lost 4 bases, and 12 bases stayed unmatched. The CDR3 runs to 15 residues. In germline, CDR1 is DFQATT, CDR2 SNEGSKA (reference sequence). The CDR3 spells CSAISTAGVWYEQYF. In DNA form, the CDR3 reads TGCAGTGCTATATCTACAGCGGGAGTGTGGTACGAGCAGTACTTC.

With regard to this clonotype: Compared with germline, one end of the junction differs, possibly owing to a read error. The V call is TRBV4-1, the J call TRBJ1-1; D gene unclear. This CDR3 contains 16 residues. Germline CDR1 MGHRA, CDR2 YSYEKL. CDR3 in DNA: TGCGCCACCAGCCAAGAGGTGTACCCGCTAAACACTGAAGCTTTCTTT. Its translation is CATSQEVYPLNTEAFF.

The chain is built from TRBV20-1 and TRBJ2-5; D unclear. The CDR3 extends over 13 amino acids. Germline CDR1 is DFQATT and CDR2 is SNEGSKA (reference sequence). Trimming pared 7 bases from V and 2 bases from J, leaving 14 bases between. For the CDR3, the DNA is TGCAGTGTTTCATACAAGCCACAAGAGACCCAGTACTTC. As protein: CSVSYKPQETQYF.

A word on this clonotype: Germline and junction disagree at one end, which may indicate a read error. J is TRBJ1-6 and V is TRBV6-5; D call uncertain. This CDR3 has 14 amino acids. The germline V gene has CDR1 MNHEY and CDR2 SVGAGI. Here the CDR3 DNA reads TGCGCCAGCAGTTACTCTCGCGGTATTCATTCCCTCCACTTT. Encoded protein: CASSYSRGIHSLHF.

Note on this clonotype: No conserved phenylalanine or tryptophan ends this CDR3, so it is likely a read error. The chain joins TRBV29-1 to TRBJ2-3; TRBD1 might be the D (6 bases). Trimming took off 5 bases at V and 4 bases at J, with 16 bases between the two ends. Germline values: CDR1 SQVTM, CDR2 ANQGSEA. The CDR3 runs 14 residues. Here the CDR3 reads CSVHGAGVSDTQYL. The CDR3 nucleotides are TGCAGCGTTCATGGGGCAGGGGTATCAGATACGCAGTATTTA.

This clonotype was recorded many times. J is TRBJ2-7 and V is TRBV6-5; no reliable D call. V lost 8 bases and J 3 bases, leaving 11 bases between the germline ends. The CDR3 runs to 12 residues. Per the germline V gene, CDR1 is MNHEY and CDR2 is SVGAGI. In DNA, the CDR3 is TGTGCCAGCCTTCCCTCGGGCTACGAGCAGTACTTC. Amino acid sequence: CASLPSGYEQYF.

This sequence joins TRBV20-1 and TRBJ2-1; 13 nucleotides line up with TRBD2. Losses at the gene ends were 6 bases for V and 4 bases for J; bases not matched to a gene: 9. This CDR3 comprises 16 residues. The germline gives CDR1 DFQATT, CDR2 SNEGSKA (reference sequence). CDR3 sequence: CSAQTSGRAAYNEQFF. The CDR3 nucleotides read TGCAGTGCGCAAACTAGCGGGAGGGCCGCATACAATGAGCAGTTCTTC.

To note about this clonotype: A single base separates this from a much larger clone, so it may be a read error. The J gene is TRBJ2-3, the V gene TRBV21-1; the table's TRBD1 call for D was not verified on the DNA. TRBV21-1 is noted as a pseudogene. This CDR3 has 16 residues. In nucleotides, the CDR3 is TGTGCCAACAGCAAAAGCCTTGCTAGGGGTACAGATACGCAGTATTTT. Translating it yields CANSKSLARGTDTQYF.

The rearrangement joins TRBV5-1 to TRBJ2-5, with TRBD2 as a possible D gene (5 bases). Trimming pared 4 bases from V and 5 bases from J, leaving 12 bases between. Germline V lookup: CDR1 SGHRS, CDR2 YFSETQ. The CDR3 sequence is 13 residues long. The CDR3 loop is CASSKDSLETQYF. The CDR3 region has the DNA TGCGCCAGCAGCAAGGACTCTTTGGAGACCCAGTACTTC.

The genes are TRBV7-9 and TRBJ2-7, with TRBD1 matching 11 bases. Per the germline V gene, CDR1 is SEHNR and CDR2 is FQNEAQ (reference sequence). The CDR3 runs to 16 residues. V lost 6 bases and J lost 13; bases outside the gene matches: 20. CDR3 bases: TGTGCCAGCAGGAACACGGGACAGGGGGTAACCTACGATCAATACTTC. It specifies CASRNTGQGVTYDQYF.

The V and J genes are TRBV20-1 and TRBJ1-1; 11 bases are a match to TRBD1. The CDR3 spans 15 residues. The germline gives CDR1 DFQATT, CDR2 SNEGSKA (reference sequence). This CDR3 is CNAKGQGEASTEAFF. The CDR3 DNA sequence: TGCAATGCGAAGGGACAGGGGGAAGCGAGCACTGAAGCTTTCTTT.

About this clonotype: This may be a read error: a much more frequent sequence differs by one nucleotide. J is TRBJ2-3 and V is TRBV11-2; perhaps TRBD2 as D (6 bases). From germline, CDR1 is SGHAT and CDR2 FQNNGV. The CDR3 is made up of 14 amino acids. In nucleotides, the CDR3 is TGTGCCAGCAGCTTAACGGGGGTCACAGATACGCGGTATTTT. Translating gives CASSLTGVTDTRYF.

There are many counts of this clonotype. The CDR3 here is CASSPQQRWGTEAFF. CDR3 sequence (DNA): TGTGCCAGCAGTCCCCAACAACGATGGGGGACTGAAGCTTTCTTT. The chain recombines TRBV12-3 or TRBV12-4 with TRBJ1-1; D might be TRBD1 (5 bases). This CDR3 comprises 15 residues. The V end lost 5 bases, the J end lost 5 bases, and 18 bases lay between the germline ends.

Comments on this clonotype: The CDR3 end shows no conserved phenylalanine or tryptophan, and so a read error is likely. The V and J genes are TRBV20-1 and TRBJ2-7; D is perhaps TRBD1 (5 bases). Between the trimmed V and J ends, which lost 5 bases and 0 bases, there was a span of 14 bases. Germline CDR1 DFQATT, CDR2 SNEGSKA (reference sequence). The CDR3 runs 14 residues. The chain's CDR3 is CSACGHSISYEQYL. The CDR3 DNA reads TGCAGTGCTTGCGGACACTCAATCTCCTACGAGCAGTACTTA.

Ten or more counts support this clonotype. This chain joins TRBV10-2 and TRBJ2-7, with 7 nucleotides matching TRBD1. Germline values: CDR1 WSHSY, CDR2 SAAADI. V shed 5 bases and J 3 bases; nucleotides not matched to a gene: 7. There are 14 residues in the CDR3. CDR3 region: CASSKDRLFYEQYF. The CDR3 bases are TGCGCCAGCAGTAAGGACAGGCTATTCTACGAGCAGTACTTC.

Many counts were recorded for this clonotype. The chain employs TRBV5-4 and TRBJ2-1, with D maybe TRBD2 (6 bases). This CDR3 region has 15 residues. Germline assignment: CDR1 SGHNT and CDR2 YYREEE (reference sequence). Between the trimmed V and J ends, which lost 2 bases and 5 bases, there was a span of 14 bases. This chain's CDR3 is CASSFVAGPNNEQFF. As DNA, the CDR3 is TGTGCCAGCAGCTTCGTGGCGGGGCCGAACAATGAGCAGTTCTTC.